This T cell receptor (beta chain) was found in a study of blood T cell repertoires in COVID-19. TCRdb's copy holds only in-frame clones and misses some; the assay was immunoSEQ multiplex PCR. This sample has more than 20,000 clones, with around 90% found just once. The receptor was isolated from a human donor in a cohort sampled during active COVID-19. Sample: peripheral blood.

The CDR3 spells CASSLSGGIYEQYF. The CDR3, as DNA: TGTGCCAGCAGTTTGTCAGGTGGAATCTACGAGCAGTACTTC. V gene TRBV28 combines with J gene TRBJ2-7; D is undetermined. The CDR3 totals 14 residues. With 3 bases removed from V and 3 bases from J, the gap between germline ends came to 12 bases. Germline V gene data show CDR1 as MDHEN and CDR2 as SYDVKM.